This T cell receptor (beta chain) was sequenced during a study of monozygotic twins with inflammatory bowel disease. Whole-study results and caveats: It was in IBD patients that TCRbeta diversity (inverse Simpson) was lower than in healthy co-twins.

As concerns this clonotype: Its antigen is still unknown.

TCRdb reprocessed the 5' RACE reads, keeping one entry per CDR3 protein, no DNA. This sample's clone table lists fewer than 150,000 distinct CDR3 sequences. A 2.5 ml blood sample was drawn per donor. Whole blood supplied total RNA, and T cells were not sorted. This CDR3 region has 16 residues. Germline loops: CDR1 LGHNA, CDR2 YNFKEQ. This clonotype was sampled from a human donor with ulcerative colitis or Crohn's disease, or a healthy co-twin of an affected twin (not recorded which). The sequencing input was blood. This chain uses TRBV4-2 with TRBJ2-7; the TCRdb call, TRBD1, lacks DNA for checking. CDR3 residues: CASSQDLWQGTYEQYF.